This T cell receptor beta chain was recovered during a study of blood T cell repertoires in COVID-19. Study context: Samples came from the United States, Italy and Spain, spanning acute and convalescent COVID-19.

This clone came up once. Data came from immunoSEQ multiplex PCR; TCRdb stores just in-frame clones and leaves some out. The sample has approximately 150,000 clones; roughly 89% are singletons. This CDR3 comprises 19 residues. The specimen sequenced was peripheral blood. The chain couples TRBV21-1 to TRBJ1-4; TRBD1, as called in the table, went unchecked against the DNA. TRBV21-1 is a known pseudogene. This TCR derives from a woman between 50 and 59 years old with acute or convalescent COVID-19. The CDR3 nucleotides are TGTGCCAGCAGCAAAGGAAAACAGGGGCTACAATCAACTAATGAAAAACTGTTTTTT. It is translated as CASSKGKQGLQSTNEKLFF.